This note documents a single T cell receptor beta chain sequence. As yet, its antigen is unknown. Profiled with immunoSEQ multiplex PCR; TCRdb holds only in-frame clones, not every one. The repertoire consists of fewer than 400,000 clones, with around four fifths occurring once and the leading ten covering approximately 2.1%. Indicated treatment: 15 to 20 received Ad26.COV2.S at low or high dose, single or two shots; 5 received placebo; per-sample allocation not given. Material that was analyzed had been drawn on day 63 after the first vaccine or placebo injection. Donor was an adult aged 18-55 years in Boston. This entry belongs to a study of Ad26.COV2.S vaccination and SARS-CoV-2 variants. Overall study: The Ad26.COV2.S arm of the COV1001 trial was where the donor was placed.

Points from the study as a whole: Reported findings describe substantial breadth in spike-specific CD8+ and CD4+ T cell responses following vaccination.

The germline CDR1 and CDR2 sequences are LGHDT and YNNKEL (reference sequence). V was trimmed by 4 bases and J by 5 bases, leaving 6 bases between them. This CDR3 comprises 12 residues. The chain is built from TRBV3-1 (or the pseudogene TRBV3-2) and TRBJ1-3; D unclear. The sample here was peripheral blood, taken in a trial of Ad26.COV2.S vaccine versus placebo. The receptor was derived from a person aged 18-65 years who received the Ad26.COV2.S COVID-19 vaccine or a placebo. CDR3 nucleotide sequence: TGTGCCAGCAGCCCCGAAAGAAACACCATATATTTT. Amino acid sequence: CASSPERNTIYF.